The TCR beta chain described here comes from a study of T cells in Graves' hyperthyroidism and ophthalmopathy. The CDR3 is made up of 15 amino acids. Germline CDR1 reads MNHEY; CDR2 reads SVGEGT. The ends were cut back, 1 base at V and 0 bases at J, with 9 bases in the middle. Over 18 months, lack of ophthalmopathy progression marked Graves' hyperthyroidism as stable. Isolation of PBMCs was performed on around 9.3 ml fresh peripheral blood. Amplification of TCR beta CDR3 regions used RNA as the template. A first-round RT-PCR of the TCR CDR3 used the HTBI primer set. TCRdb itself ran the multiplex PCR reads through MiXCR, one entry per CDR3 protein. Of approximately 220,000 distinct CDR3 sequences detected, around 16% appear once; the ten largest clones hold over 35%. This clonotype was counted ten times or more. No antigen is known for it. Overall study results and limits: In the blood, most expanded thyroid clonotypes above 0.001 appeared as well.

This chain uses TRBV6-2 or TRBV6-3 with TRBJ1-2; tentatively, D is TRBD1 (6 bases). This receptor was taken from a man between 35 and 55 years old with Graves' hyperthyroidism. What was sequenced was blood. The CDR3 coding sequence is TGTGCCAGCAGTTACTATCAGGGGACTAACTATGGCTACACCTTC. Translation gives CASSYYQGTNYGYTF.